This T cell receptor (beta chain) is drawn from a study of blood T cell repertoires in COVID-19. Repertoires were generated with immunoSEQ multiplex PCR, while TCRdb's copy carries only in-frame clones and drops some. This sample yields 180,000 or so clones, of which roughly 90% are seen a single time; 0.77% belongs to the top ten. Germline loops: CDR1 LGHDT, CDR2 YNNKEL (reference sequence). The ends were cut back, 4 bases at V and 6 bases at J, with 7 bases in the middle. This CDR3 has 12 residues. The sequenced sample consisted of PBMCs or T cells enriched from blood (not recorded which). The rearrangement links TRBV3-1 (or the pseudogene TRBV3-2) to TRBJ2-1; no reliable D call. The origin of this receptor is a woman aged 18-29 years who had recovered from COVID-19. The CDR3 DNA is TGTGCCAGCAGCCCCTACTCCAATGAGCAGTTCTTC. Its protein is CASSPYSNEQFF.